The entry that follows covers one TCR beta chain sequence. This entry comes from a study of blood T cells in healthy people across ages. Using a J-beta primer mix together with a sample-barcoded 5' primer, a second PCR was run for about 7 to 12 cycles. From the 5' RACE reads, TCRdb called clonotypes with MiXCR, one entry per CDR3 protein. The sample lists hundreds of thousands of distinct CDR3 sequences, roughly 50% occurring once. CDR1 is LNHNV, CDR2 YYDKDF, per germline (reference sequence). This CDR3 has 14 residues. Trimming shortened V by 8 bases and J by 4 bases, and 17 bases separated the two germline ends.

The sequencing input was blood. This sequence was found in a man aged 55-75 years in good health. The gene calls are TRBV15 and TRBJ1-1; D perhaps matches TRBD1 (5 bases). CDR3 sequence: CATGVDTLLTEAFF. The CDR3 region has the DNA TGTGCCACCGGAGTGGACACACTACTCACTGAAGCTTTCTTT.